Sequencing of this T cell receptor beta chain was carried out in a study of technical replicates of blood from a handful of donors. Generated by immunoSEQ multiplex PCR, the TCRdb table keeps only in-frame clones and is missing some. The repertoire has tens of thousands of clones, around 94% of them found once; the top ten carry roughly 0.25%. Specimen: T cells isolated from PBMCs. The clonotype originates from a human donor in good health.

The CDR3 protein is CASSLYTNQPQHF. Written as DNA, the CDR3 is TGTGCCAGCAGTTTATACACCAATCAGCCCCAGCATTTT. The chain carries TRBV27 and TRBJ1-5, with D hard to call. V shed 1 base and J shed 3 bases, with 4 bases lying between them. The V gene's germline CDR1 is MNHEY and CDR2 SMNVEV (reference sequence). This CDR3 spans 13 amino acids.